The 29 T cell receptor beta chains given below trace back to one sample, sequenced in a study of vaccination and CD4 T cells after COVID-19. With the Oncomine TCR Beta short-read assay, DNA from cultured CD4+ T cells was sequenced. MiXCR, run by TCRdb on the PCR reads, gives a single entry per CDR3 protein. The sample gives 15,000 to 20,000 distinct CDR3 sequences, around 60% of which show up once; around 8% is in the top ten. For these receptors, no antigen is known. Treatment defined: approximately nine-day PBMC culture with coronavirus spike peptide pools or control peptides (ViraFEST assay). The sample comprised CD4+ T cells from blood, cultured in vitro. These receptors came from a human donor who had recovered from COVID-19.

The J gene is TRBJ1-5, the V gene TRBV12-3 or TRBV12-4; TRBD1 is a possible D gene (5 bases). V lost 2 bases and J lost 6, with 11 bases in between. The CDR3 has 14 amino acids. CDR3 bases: TGTGCCAGCAGTTTACAAGGGGCCGGTCAGCCCCAGCATTTT. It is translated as CASSLQGAGQPQHF.

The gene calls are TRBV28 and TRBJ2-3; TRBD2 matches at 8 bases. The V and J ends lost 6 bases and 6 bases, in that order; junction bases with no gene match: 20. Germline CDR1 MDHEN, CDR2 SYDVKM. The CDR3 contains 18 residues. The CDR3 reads CASRPWTGAGDGADTQYF. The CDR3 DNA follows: TGTGCCAGCAGACCTTGGACGGGAGCGGGAGACGGAGCTGATACGCAGTATTTT.

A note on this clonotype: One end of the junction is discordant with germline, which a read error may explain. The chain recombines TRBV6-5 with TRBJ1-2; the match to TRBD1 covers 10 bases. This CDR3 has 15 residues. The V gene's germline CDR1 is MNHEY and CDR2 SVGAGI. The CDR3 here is CASSNSWTGGYGYTF. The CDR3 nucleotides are TGTGCCAGCAGTAACTCCTGGACAGGGGGCTATGGCTACACCTTC.

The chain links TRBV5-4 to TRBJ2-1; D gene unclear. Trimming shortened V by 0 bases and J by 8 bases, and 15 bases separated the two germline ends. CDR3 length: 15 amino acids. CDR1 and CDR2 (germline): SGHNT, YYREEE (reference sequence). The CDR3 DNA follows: TGTGCCAGCAGCTTGGACGGTCTCCCCCCTGATGAGCAGTTCTTC. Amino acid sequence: CASSLDGLPPDEQFF.

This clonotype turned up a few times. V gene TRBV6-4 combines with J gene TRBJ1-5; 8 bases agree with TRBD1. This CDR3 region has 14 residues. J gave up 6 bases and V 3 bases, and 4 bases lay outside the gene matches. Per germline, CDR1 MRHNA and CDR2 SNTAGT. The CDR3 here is CASSESGGAQPQHF. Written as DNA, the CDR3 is TGTGCCAGCAGTGAGTCAGGGGGCGCTCAGCCCCAGCATTTT.

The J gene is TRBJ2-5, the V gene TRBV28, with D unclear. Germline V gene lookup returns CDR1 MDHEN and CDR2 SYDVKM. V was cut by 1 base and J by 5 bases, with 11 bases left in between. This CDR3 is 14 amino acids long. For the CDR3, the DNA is TGTGCCAGCAGTTTATCGTCGACCGTGGAGACCCAGTACTTC. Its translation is CASSLSSTVETQYF.

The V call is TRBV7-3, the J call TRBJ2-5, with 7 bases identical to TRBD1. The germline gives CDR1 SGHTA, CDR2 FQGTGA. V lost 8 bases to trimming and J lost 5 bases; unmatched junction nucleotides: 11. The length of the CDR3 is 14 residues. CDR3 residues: CASSKQGPSETQYF. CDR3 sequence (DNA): TGTGCCAGCTCAAAACAGGGGCCTAGTGAGACCCAGTACTTC.

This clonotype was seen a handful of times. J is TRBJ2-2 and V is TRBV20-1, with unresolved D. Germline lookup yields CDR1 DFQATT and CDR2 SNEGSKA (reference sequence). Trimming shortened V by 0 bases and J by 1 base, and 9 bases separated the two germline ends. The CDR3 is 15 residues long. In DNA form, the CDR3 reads TGCAGTGCTAGAGATCCGTTTAAGAACACCGGGGAGCTGTTTTTT. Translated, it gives CSARDPFKNTGELFF.

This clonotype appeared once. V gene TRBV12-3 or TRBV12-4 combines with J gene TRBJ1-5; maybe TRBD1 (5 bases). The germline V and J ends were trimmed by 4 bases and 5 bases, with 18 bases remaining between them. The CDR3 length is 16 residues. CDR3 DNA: TGTGCCAGCAGTTCTACCTTCAGGGTAGGGGATCAGCCCCAGCATTTT. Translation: CASSSTFRVGDQPQHF.

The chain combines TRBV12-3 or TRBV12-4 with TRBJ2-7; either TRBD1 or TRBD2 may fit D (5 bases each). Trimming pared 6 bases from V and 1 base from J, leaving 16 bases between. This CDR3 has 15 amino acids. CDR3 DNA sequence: TGTGCCAGCAGCCCCATGGGACCGCTGTCCTACGAGCAGTACTTC. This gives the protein CASSPMGPLSYEQYF.

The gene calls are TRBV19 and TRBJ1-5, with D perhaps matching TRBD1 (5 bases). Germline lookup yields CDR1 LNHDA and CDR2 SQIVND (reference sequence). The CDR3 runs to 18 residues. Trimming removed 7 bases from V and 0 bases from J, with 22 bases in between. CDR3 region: CASTPIGGEVISNQPQHF. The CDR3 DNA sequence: TGTGCCAGTACTCCAATCGGGGGGGAGGTTATTAGCAATCAGCCCCAGCATTTT.

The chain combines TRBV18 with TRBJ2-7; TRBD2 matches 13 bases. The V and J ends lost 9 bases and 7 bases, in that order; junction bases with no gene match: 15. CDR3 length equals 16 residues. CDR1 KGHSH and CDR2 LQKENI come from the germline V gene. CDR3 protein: CASIGGGLAGASEQYF. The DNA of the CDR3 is TGTGCCAGTATCGGGGGTGGACTAGCGGGAGCGAGTGAGCAGTACTTC.

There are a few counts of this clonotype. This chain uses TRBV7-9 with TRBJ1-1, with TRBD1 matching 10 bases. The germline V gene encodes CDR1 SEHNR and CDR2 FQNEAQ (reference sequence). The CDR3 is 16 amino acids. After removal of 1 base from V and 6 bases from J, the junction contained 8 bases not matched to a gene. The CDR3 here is CASSLGLRTGGAEAFF. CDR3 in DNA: TGTGCCAGCAGCTTAGGGTTGCGGACAGGGGGAGCTGAAGCTTTCTTT. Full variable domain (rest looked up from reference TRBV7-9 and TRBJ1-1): DTGVSQNPRHKITKRGQNVTFRCDPISEHNRLYWYRQTLGQGPEFLTYFQNEAQLEKSRLLSDRFSAERPKGSFSTLEIQRTEQGDSAMYLCASSLGLRTGGAEAFFGQGTRLTVV.

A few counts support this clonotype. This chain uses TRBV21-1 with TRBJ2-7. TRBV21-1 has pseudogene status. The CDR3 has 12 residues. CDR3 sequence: CASSGLYYEQYF. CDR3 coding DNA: TGTGCCAGCAGCGGGTTATACTACGAGCAGTACTTC.

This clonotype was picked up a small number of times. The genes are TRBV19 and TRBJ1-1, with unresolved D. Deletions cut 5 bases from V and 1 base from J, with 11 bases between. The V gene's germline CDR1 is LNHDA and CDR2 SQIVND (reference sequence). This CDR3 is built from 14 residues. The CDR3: CASSLIRTNTEAFF. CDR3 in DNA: TGTGCCAGTAGTCTTATCCGGACGAACACTGAAGCTTTCTTT.

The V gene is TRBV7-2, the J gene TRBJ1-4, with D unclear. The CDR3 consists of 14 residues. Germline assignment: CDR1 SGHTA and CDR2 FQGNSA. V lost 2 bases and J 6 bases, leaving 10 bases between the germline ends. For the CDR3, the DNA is TGTGCCAGCAGCTTATGGGGTTGGGATGAAAAACTGTTTTTT. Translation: CASSLWGWDEKLFF.

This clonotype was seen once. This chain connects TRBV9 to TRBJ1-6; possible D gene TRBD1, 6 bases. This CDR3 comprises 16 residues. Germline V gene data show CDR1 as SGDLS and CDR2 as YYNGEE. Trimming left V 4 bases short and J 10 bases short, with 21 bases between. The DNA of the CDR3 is TGTGCCAGCAGCCCAGAGGGTGCAGGGGCTTACTCACCCCTCCACTTT. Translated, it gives CASSPEGAGAYSPLHF.

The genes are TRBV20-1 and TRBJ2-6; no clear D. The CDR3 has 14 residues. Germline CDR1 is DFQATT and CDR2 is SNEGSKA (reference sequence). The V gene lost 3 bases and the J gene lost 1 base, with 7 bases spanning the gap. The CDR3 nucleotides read TGCAGTGCTAGGAGGTTATCTGGGGCCAACGTCCTGACTTTC. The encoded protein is CSARRLSGANVLTF.

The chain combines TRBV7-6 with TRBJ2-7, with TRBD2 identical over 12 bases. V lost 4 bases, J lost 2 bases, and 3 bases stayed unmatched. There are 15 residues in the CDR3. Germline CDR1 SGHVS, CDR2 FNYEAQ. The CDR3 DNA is TGTGCCAGCAGCTACCTAGCGGGAGGGACCTACGAGCAGTACTTC. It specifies CASSYLAGGTYEQYF.

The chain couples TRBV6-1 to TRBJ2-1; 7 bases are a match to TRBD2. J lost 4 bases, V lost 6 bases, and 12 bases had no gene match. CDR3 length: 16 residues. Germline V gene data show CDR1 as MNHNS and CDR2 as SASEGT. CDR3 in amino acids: CASSSPQRDLYNEQFF. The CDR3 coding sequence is TGTGCCAGCAGCTCTCCCCAGCGGGATTTATACAATGAGCAGTTCTTC.

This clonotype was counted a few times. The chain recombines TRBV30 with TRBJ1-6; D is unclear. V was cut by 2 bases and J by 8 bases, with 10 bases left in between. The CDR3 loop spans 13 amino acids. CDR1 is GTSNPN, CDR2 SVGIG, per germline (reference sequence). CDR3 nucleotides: TGTGCCTGGAGTCCCCCCCAATATTCACCCCTCCACTTT. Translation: CAWSPPQYSPLHF.

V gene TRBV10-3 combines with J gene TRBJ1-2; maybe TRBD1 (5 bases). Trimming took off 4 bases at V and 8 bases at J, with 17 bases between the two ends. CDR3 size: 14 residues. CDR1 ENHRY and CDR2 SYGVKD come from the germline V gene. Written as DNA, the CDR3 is TGTGCCATCAGTGTTGAGGGGAGAGGAGAAGGCTACACCTTC. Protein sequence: CAISVEGRGEGYTF.

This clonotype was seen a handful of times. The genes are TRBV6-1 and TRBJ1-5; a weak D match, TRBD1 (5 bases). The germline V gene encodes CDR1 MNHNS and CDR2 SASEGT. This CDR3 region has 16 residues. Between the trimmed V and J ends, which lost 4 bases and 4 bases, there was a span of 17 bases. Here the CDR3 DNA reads TGTGCCAGCAGTGCCCCCCCCGGGACTGATAATCAGCCCCAGCATTTT. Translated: CASSAPPGTDNQPQHF.

The CDR3 is CASSLDFLVAGELFF. For the CDR3, the DNA is TGTGCCAGCAGCTTAGATTTCCTGGTGGCCGGGGAGCTGTTTTTT. The V call is TRBV11-2, the J call TRBJ2-2; D is uncertain. Germline V CDR1 and CDR2: SGHAT, FQNNGV. The V gene lost 0 bases and the J gene lost 6 bases, with 11 bases spanning the gap. The CDR3 covers 15 residues.

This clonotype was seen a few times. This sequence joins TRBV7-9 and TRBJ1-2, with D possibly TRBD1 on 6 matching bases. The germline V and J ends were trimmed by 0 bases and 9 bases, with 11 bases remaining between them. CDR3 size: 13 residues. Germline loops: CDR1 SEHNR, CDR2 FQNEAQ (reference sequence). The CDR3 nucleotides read TGTGCCAGCAGCTTAGCTGGGGGGGACAGCTACACCTTC. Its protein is CASSLAGGDSYTF.

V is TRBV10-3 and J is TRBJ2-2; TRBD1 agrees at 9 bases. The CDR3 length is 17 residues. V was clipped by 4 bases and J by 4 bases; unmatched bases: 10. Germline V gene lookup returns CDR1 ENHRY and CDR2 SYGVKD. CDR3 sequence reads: CAISALPGQGGTGELFF. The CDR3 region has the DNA TGTGCCATCAGTGCGCTGCCGGGACAGGGCGGCACCGGGGAGCTGTTTTTT.

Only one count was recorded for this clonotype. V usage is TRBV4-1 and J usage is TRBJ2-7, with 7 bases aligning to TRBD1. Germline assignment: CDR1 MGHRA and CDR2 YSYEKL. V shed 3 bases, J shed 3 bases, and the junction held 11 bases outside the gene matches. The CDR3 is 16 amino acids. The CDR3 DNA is TGCGCCAGCAGCCAGCGCTCCCCAAGGACAGGCTACGAGCAGTACTTC. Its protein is CASSQRSPRTGYEQYF.

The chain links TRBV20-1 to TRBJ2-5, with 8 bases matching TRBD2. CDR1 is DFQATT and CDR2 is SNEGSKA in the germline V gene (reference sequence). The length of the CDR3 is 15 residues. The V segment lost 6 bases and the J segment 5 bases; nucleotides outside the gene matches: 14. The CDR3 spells CSAQGTSGRGETQYF. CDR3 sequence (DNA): TGCAGTGCCCAAGGGACGAGCGGGAGAGGGGAGACCCAGTACTTC.

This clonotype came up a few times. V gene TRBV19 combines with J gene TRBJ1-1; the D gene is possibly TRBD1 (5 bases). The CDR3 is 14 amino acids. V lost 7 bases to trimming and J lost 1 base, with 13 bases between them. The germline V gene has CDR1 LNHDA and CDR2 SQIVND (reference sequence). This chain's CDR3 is CASKGPASNTEAFF. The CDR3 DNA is TGTGCCAGTAAGGGGCCGGCCTCGAACACTGAAGCTTTCTTT.